This entry lists 14 T cell receptor beta chains sequenced from one sample in a study of blood T cell repertoires in COVID-19. TCRdb's copy holds only in-frame clones and misses some; the assay was immunoSEQ multiplex PCR. This sample has about 140,000 clones, with approximately 88% found just once. The sample was peripheral blood. These receptors were obtained from a man aged 55 to 70 with active or convalescent COVID-19.

This clone has a single count. The chain is built from TRBV6-1 and TRBJ2-7; unclear D gene. The V gene lost 2 bases and the J gene lost 4 bases, with 12 bases spanning the gap. The germline gives CDR1 MNHNS, CDR2 SASEGT. The CDR3 spans 14 residues. CDR3 residues: CASSEWQVSYEQYF. For the CDR3, the DNA is TGTGCCAGCAGTGAATGGCAGGTTTCGTACGAGCAGTACTTC.

The chain links TRBV6-2 or TRBV6-3 to TRBJ1-5; D gene unclear. Trimming took 0 bases from V and 10 from J, leaving 16 bases between them. From germline, CDR1 is MNHEY and CDR2 SVGEGT. The CDR3 contains 15 residues. The CDR3 reads CASSYSKVRDPPQHF. CDR3 nucleotide sequence: TGTGCCAGCAGTTACTCGAAGGTGAGGGATCCCCCCCAGCATTTT.

The sample holds one count of this clone. This rearrangement joins TRBV6-4 to TRBJ2-2, with 9 positions matching TRBD1. CDR1 and CDR2 from the germline V gene are MRHNA and SNTAGT. CDR3 length: 15 amino acids. J gave up 5 bases and V 10 bases, and 11 bases lay outside the gene matches. Written as DNA, the CDR3 is TGTGCCAACTTCTCCGGGACAGGGTGGACCGGGGAGCTGTTTTTT. This gives the protein CANFSGTGWTGELFF.

This rearrangement joins TRBV7-3 to TRBJ1-1; 9 bases are shared with TRBD1. CDR1 and CDR2 (germline): SGHTA, FQGTGA. The junction had 3 bases not matched to a gene; V was cut back by 3 bases and J by 4 bases. The CDR3 is made up of 14 amino acids. The CDR3 protein is CASSFTGGGTEAFF. The CDR3 coding sequence is TGTGCCAGCAGCTTCACAGGGGGCGGCACTGAAGCTTTCTTT.

This sequence joins TRBV19 and TRBJ2-1; 10 bases line up with TRBD2. The germline gives CDR1 LNHDA, CDR2 SQIVND (reference sequence). Trimming removed 5 bases from V and 5 bases from J; junction bases left unmatched: 6. CDR3 length equals 15 residues. The CDR3 spells CASSPRGLANNEQFF. The CDR3 nucleotides read TGTGCCAGTAGTCCAAGGGGACTAGCGAACAATGAGCAGTTCTTC.

This chain joins TRBV5-4 and TRBJ1-1; 9 positions agree with TRBD1. The junction had 9 bases not matched to a gene; V was cut back by 4 bases and J by 11 bases. This CDR3 is 13 amino acids long. The germline gives CDR1 SGHNT, CDR2 YYREEE (reference sequence). CDR3: CASSPGTGSGAFF. CDR3 DNA sequence: TGTGCCAGCAGCCCCGGGACAGGGAGTGGGGCTTTCTTT.

The J gene is TRBJ1-2, the V gene TRBV28, with D maybe TRBD1 (6 bases). TRBJ2-5 matches the DNA end more closely, so the J call is doubtful. This CDR3 contains 12 residues. Germline values: CDR1 MDHEN, CDR2 SYDVKM. As DNA, the CDR3 is TGTGCCAGCAGTTCACAGGGCCCTTACCAGTACTTC. It translates to CASSSQGPYQYF.

The chain joins TRBV3-1 (or the pseudogene TRBV3-2) to TRBJ2-7, with D unresolved. The CDR3 length is 15 residues. In germline, CDR1 is LGHDT, CDR2 YNNKEL (reference sequence). V lost 3 bases to trimming and J lost 4 bases, with 16 bases between them. The CDR3 region is CASSHLTDAPYEQYF. In DNA, the CDR3 is TGTGCCAGCAGCCACCTTACAGATGCCCCTTACGAGCAGTACTTC.

The V call is TRBV10-3, the J call TRBJ1-1, with TRBD1 matching over 11 bases. Germline trimming cut 4 bases from V and 5 bases from J; bases unmatched to any gene: 6. The CDR3 length is 15 residues. The V gene's germline CDR1 is ENHRY and CDR2 SYGVKD. DNA for the CDR3: TGTGCCATCAGTGTTCGGGACAGGGGGACTACTGAAGCTTTCTTT. Its translation: CAISVRDRGTTEAFF.

The chain couples TRBV28 to TRBJ1-5; D is perhaps TRBD1 (5 bases). This CDR3 region has 16 residues. V was pared by 5 bases and J by 3 bases, with 17 bases between. Germline CDR1 reads MDHEN; CDR2 reads SYDVKM. CDR3 region: CASSVRRGRINQPQHF. The CDR3 DNA is TGTGCCAGCAGTGTAAGGCGGGGCCGGATCAATCAGCCCCAGCATTTT.

CDR3: CASLPALAGETQYF. CDR3 DNA sequence: TGTGCCAGCCTCCCGGCACTAGCTGGGGAGACCCAGTACTTC. The rearrangement links TRBV18 to TRBJ2-5, with a weak D call TRBD2 (6 bases). Trimming pared 8 bases from V and 5 bases from J, leaving 18 bases between. The CDR3 is 14 residues long. From germline, CDR1 is KGHSH and CDR2 LQKENI.

The chain recombines TRBV4-1 with TRBJ2-5; D is unresolved. Germline V gene sequence: CDR1 MGHRA, CDR2 YSYEKL. Trimming removed 2 bases at V and 0 bases at J, with 10 bases between. The CDR3 is 15 residues long. The CDR3 DNA sequence: TGCGCCAGCAGCCAACATCTAGTGTACCAAGAGACCCAGTACTTC. Amino acid sequence: CASSQHLVYQETQYF.

The J gene is TRBJ2-7, the V gene TRBV5-5, with D tentatively TRBD1 (5 bases). The CDR3 length is 13 residues. V lost 4 bases and J 9 bases, leaving 17 bases between the germline ends. Germline CDR1 SGHKS, CDR2 YYEKEE (reference sequence). The CDR3 loop reads CASSPGHRSGQYF. In DNA form, the CDR3 reads TGTGCCAGCAGCCCCGGACACCGGTCGGGGCAGTACTTC. Filled out from reference TRBV5-5 and TRBJ2-7, the complete variable domain reads DAGVTQSPTHLIKTRGQQVTLRCSPISGHKSVSWYQQVLGQGPQFIFQYYEKEERGRGNFPDRFSARQFPNYSSELNVNALLLGDSALYLCASSPGHRSGQYFGPGTRLTVT.

A few counts support this clone. This chain uses TRBV10-3 with TRBJ2-7, with 7 bases lining up with TRBD2. CDR3 size: 12 residues. CDR1 is ENHRY and CDR2 is SYGVKD in the germline V gene. V was clipped by 6 bases and J by 5 bases; unmatched bases: 4. The CDR3 coding sequence is TGTGCCATCAGCCGACTAGCTGACGAGCAGTACTTC. It specifies CAISRLADEQYF.